What follows describes a single T cell receptor beta chain. This record belongs to a study of blood T cell repertoires in COVID-19. Which cohort a participant joined came from the clinical history participants gave. TCRdb's table, derived via immunoSEQ multiplex PCR, lists solely in-frame clones and lacks some. The table records some 350,000 clones, about 89% of them present only once. CDR1 and CDR2 (germline): MNHEY, SMNVEV (reference sequence). V was trimmed by 8 bases and J by 4 bases, leaving 14 bases between them. There are 13 residues in the CDR3. The TCR comes from a woman in her 30s who had recovered from COVID-19. Specimen: PBMCs or T cells enriched from blood (not recorded which). The chain couples TRBV27 to TRBJ1-1; D unresolved. The DNA of the CDR3 is TGTGCCAGCTCCTCCCGCCCCAGCACTGAAGCTTTCTTT. Translated, it gives CASSSRPSTEAFF.